This T cell receptor beta chain was observed in a study of naive and memory T cell subsets. The beta constant-region primer was an equimolar mix of two oligonucleotides covering TRBC1 and TRBC2. Four rounds of PCR amplified the ligated cDNA using nested alpha and beta constant-region primers plus SP2. Each CDR3 protein is one row after TCRdb ran MiXCR on the UMI-ligation and nested PCR reads. The repertoire holds 150,000 or so distinct CDR3 sequences, with under 25% as singletons. CDR3 length: 13 residues. V lost 0 bases to trimming and J lost 6 bases, with 9 bases between them. Germline CDR1 reads DFQATT; CDR2 reads SNEGSKA (reference sequence). Study-level results: Clonotypes here are unpaired alpha or beta chain sequences. Especially in CD8 cells, naive repertoires contained a few larger clonotypes, possibly CD45RA-re-expressing memory cells.

CMV status came from CD4+ T cell IFNgamma after overnight CMV lysate stimulation of fresh PBMCs. Four subsets defined by CD45RA and CD27 were sorted after CD3, CD4, CD8 and live/dead staining. This clonotype was detected only a few times. Its matching antigen is unknown. What was sequenced was naive CD4+ T cells from blood. The chain joins TRBV20-1 to TRBJ1-5, with D hard to call. The TCR sequence derives from a human donor in good health. The CDR3: CSAREGDVQPQHF. The CDR3 region has the DNA TGCAGTGCTAGAGAGGGTGACGTTCAGCCCCAGCATTTT.